One and the same sample provided the 16 T cell receptor beta chains below, sequenced in a study of cytomegalovirus exposure and HLA in healthy donors. The PCR had 60 Vbeta and 13 Jbeta primers. Sequencing was performed with immunoSEQ multiplex PCR; in TCRdb, only in-frame clones are kept and a portion is missing. The sample table sets out 150,000 to 200,000 clones. Sequenced: PBMCs. The receptors were gathered from a boy aged 5-17 years in good health and CMV-seronegative.

The chain carries TRBV7-9 and TRBJ2-1, with TRBD2 matching over 8 bases. In germline, CDR1 is SEHNR, CDR2 FQNEAQ (reference sequence). This CDR3 comprises 13 residues. The ends lost 7 bases at V and 6 bases at J; junction bases unmatched: 5. CDR3 nucleotides: TGTGCCAGCAAACACGGGGGGGCCAATGAGCAGTTCTTC. It codes for CASKHGGANEQFF.

The rearrangement uses TRBV4-1 and TRBJ1-2, with TRBD1 matching over 9 bases. The ends lost 6 bases at V and 4 bases at J; junction bases unmatched: 6. Germline V gene lookup returns CDR1 MGHRA and CDR2 YSYEKL. There are 14 residues in the CDR3. Here the CDR3 reads CASRRPGQGYGYTF. The CDR3 coding sequence is TGCGCCAGCAGGCGTCCGGGACAGGGCTATGGCTACACCTTC.

The rearrangement uses TRBV4-1 and TRBJ1-2; D not resolved. In germline, CDR1 is MGHRA, CDR2 YSYEKL. Deletions cut 4 bases from V and 2 bases from J, with 17 bases between. This CDR3 contains 16 residues. This chain's CDR3 is CASSLKKWENNYGYTF. The CDR3 bases are TGCGCCAGCAGCCTCAAAAAATGGGAGAACAACTATGGCTACACCTTC.

The V and J genes are TRBV4-1 and TRBJ2-7; 8 nucleotides agree with TRBD2. After removal of 0 bases from V and 3 bases from J, the junction contained 7 bases not matched to a gene. The CDR3 covers 16 residues. Germline V gene sequence: CDR1 MGHRA, CDR2 YSYEKL. The CDR3 bases are TGCGCCAGCAGCCAAGAGGTGGCGGGGGGATTCTACGAGCAGTACTTC. It yields the protein CASSQEVAGGFYEQYF.

Here the CDR3 reads CASSPIMGGIAEAFF. The CDR3 nucleotides read TGTGCCAGCAGCCCCATCATGGGGGGTATCGCTGAAGCTTTCTTT. The chain recombines TRBV27 with TRBJ1-1; D might be TRBD1 (5 bases). The V gene's germline CDR1 is MNHEY and CDR2 SMNVEV (reference sequence). CDR3 length: 15 residues. The V end lost 6 bases, the J end lost 6 bases, and 20 bases lay between the germline ends.

V usage is TRBV4-1 and J usage is TRBJ2-3; D is uncertain. CDR1 MGHRA and CDR2 YSYEKL come from the germline V gene. Trimming removed 0 bases from V and 0 bases from J, with 10 bases in between. The CDR3 is 16 residues long. The CDR3 nucleotides read TGCGCCAGCAGCCAAGATGGCCAGACTAGCACAGATACGCAGTATTTT. It is translated as CASSQDGQTSTDTQYF.

The V call is TRBV7-3, the J call TRBJ2-2; tentative D call: TRBD2 (5 bases). Between the trimmed V and J ends, which lost 6 bases and 4 bases, there was a span of 12 bases. The CDR3 length is 14 residues. Per germline, CDR1 SGHTA and CDR2 FQGTGA. CDR3 sequence: CASRTGSGTGELFF. The CDR3 region has the DNA TGTGCCAGCAGAACGGGGTCGGGCACCGGGGAGCTGTTTTTT.

The chain combines TRBV4-3 with TRBJ2-1; 10 bases align to TRBD2. With V trimmed by 1 base and J by 2 bases, 2 bases remained unmatched. From germline, CDR1 is LGHNA and CDR2 YSLEER. CDR3 length: 16 residues. CDR3 sequence: CASSQVAGGTYNEQFF. The CDR3 coding sequence is TGCGCCAGCAGCCAAGTAGCGGGGGGAACCTACAATGAGCAGTTCTTC.

V usage is TRBV30 and J usage is TRBJ2-3; D remains unclear. The CDR3 extends over 15 amino acids. V was cut by 0 bases and J by 0 bases, with 10 bases left in between. The germline CDR1 and CDR2 sequences are GTSNPN and SVGIG (reference sequence). The CDR3 DNA follows: TGTGCCTGGAGTGTATCGGGTTTTAGCACAGATACGCAGTATTTT. Its protein is CAWSVSGFSTDTQYF.

The rearrangement uses TRBV7-6 and TRBJ1-2, with TRBD1 matching 9 bases. The trim removed 2 bases at V and 1 base at J, leaving 14 bases unmatched. Germline loops: CDR1 SGHVS, CDR2 FNYEAQ. The CDR3 contains 19 residues. The CDR3 sequence is CASSLRGPMGQGNNYGYTF. For the CDR3, the DNA is TGTGCCAGCAGCTTAAGAGGCCCCATGGGACAGGGTAATAACTATGGCTACACCTTC.

The V and J genes are TRBV7-3 and TRBJ2-7; a weak D match, TRBD1 (6 bases). V was trimmed by 3 bases and J by 2 bases, leaving 14 bases between them. This CDR3 region has 15 residues. The germline CDR1 and CDR2 sequences are SGHTA and FQGTGA. The CDR3 loop reads CASSFGHTGPYEQYF. CDR3 DNA sequence: TGTGCCAGCAGCTTCGGACATACAGGGCCCTACGAGCAGTACTTC.

This sequence joins TRBV19 and TRBJ1-5; TRBD1 agrees at 9 bases. This CDR3 is 14 amino acids long. The germline V gene encodes CDR1 LNHDA and CDR2 SQIVND (reference sequence). J was trimmed by 7 bases and V by 3 bases; bases with no gene match: 4. CDR3 sequence reads: CASSMRTGVQPQHF. CDR3 in DNA: TGTGCCAGTAGTATGCGGACAGGGGTCCAGCCCCAGCATTTT.

This CDR3 is CASSSDIGYTF. The CDR3 DNA sequence: TGTGCCAGCAGCTCGGACATTGGCTACACCTTC. The genes are TRBV7-2 and TRBJ1-2, with D tentatively TRBD1 (5 bases). Germline V CDR1 and CDR2: SGHTA, FQGNSA. V was shortened by 4 bases and J by 7 bases, with 7 bases between the two germline ends. The CDR3 covers 11 residues. The whole variable domain, filled in from reference TRBV7-2 and TRBJ1-2, reads GAGVSQSPSNKVTEKGKDVELRCDPISGHTALYWYRQSLGQGLEFLIYFQGNSAPDKSGLPSDRFSAERTGGSVSTLTIQRTQQEDSAVYLCASSSDIGYTFGSGTRLTVV.

The CDR3 sequence is CASSWPRDRNTDTQYF. CDR3 bases: TGCGCCAGCAGCTGGCCCCGGGACAGAAACACAGATACGCAGTATTTT. The chain is built from TRBV5-1 and TRBJ2-3; TRBD1 matches 7 bases. The germline V gene has CDR1 SGHRS and CDR2 YFSETQ. V shed 3 bases, J shed 2 bases, and the junction held 9 bases outside the gene matches. This CDR3 has 16 amino acids.

The chain carries TRBV29-1 and TRBJ1-2, with 8 bases aligning to TRBD1. The CDR3 spans 13 residues. Germline V lookup: CDR1 SQVTM, CDR2 ANQGSEA. The V segment lost 7 bases and the J segment 4 bases; nucleotides outside the gene matches: 8. As DNA, the CDR3 is TGCAGCGCCCGAGAGACAGGGGCCTATGGCTACACCTTC. Encoded protein: CSARETGAYGYTF.

CDR3 in DNA: TGTGCCAGCAGCTATTCGACAGGAGGCTATGGCTACACCTTC. It yields the protein CASSYSTGGYGYTF. The chain links TRBV7-6 to TRBJ1-2, with D possibly being TRBD1 (6 bases). V was clipped by 4 bases and J by 4 bases, with 13 bases between them. Germline assignment: CDR1 SGHVS and CDR2 FNYEAQ. CDR3 length: 14 residues.